There are many counts of the clone carrying this T cell receptor beta chain. Its antigen is as yet unknown. The sample originates from a study of neurological immune-mediated disorders. Study-level points and caveats: Among 34 multiple sclerosis patients, 18 had repertoires that phylogenetic grouping placed in one related-CDR3 cluster, a possible signature.

TCRdb reprocessed the 5' RACE reads with MiXCR, giving one entry per CDR3 protein. Among about 50,000 distinct CDR3 sequences listed, about 4.2% were seen once. The TCR sequence derives from a man in his fifties with multiple sclerosis. Material for sequencing was PBMCs.

The CDR3 sequence: CSARDPGLFSGNTIYF. The CDR3 DNA reads as TGCAGTGCTAGAGATCCAGGGCTATTCTCTGGAAACACCATATATTTT. The rearrangement uses TRBV20-1 and TRBJ1-3; the D gene is possibly TRBD1 (5 bases). CDR1 and CDR2 (germline): DFQATT, SNEGSKA (reference sequence). The CDR3 sequence is 16 residues long. With 0 bases removed from V and 0 bases from J, the gap between germline ends came to 12 bases.